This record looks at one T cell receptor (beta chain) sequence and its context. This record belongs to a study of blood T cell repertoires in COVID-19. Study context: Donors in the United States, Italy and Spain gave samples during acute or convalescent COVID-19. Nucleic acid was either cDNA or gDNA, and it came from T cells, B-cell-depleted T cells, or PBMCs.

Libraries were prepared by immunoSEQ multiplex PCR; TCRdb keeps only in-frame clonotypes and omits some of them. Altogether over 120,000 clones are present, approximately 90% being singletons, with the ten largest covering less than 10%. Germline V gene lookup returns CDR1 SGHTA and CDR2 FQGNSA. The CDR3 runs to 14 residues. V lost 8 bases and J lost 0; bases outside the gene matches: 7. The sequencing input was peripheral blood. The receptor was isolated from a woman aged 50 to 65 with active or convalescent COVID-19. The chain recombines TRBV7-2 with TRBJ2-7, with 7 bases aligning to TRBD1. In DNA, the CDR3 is TGTGCCAGCCGTTTCAGGGACAGCTCCTACGAGCAGTACTTC. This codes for CASRFRDSSYEQYF.